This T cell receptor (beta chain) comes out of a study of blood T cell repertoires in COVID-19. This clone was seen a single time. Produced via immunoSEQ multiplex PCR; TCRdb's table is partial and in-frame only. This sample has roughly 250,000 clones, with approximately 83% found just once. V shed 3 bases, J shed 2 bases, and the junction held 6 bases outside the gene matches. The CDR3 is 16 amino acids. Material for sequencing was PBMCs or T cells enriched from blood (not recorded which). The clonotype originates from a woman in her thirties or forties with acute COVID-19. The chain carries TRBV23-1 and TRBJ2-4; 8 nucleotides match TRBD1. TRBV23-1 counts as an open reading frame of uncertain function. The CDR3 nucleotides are TGCGCCAGCAGTCATCGACAGGGGCGTACCAAAAACATTCAGTACTTC. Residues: CASSHRQGRTKNIQYF.